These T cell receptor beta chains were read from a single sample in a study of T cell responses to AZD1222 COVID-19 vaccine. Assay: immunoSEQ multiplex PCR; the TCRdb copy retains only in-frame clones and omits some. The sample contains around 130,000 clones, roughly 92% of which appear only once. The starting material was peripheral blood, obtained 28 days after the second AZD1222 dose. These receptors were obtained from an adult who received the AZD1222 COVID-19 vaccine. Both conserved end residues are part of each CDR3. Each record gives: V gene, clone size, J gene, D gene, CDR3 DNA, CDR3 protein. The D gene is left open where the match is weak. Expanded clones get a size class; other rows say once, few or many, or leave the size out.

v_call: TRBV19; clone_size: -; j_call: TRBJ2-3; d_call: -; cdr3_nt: TGTGCCAGTAGTATAAGAGGATCCGATACGCAGTATTTT; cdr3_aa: CASSIRGSDTQYF
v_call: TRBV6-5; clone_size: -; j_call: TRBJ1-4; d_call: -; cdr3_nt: TGTGCCAGCAGGACCCGGGGGGCACCTAATGAAAAACTGTTTTTT; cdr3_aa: CASRTRGAPNEKLFF
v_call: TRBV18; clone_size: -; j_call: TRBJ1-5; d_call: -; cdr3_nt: TGTGCCAGCTCAACAACGGACAGCCGTTCTGGAGCTCAGCCCCAGCATTTT; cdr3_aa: CASSTTDSRSGAQPQHF
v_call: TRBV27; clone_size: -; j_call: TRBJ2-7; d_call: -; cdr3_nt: TGTGCCAGCAGTTTATCGAGCAGGGGCGAGCAGTACTTC; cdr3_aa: CASSLSSRGEQYF
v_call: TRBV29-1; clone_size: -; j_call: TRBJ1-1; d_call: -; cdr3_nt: TGCAGCGTTGAGCCTACCGGGGGGTCCCCCCCTTTCTTT; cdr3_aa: CSVEPTGGSPPFF
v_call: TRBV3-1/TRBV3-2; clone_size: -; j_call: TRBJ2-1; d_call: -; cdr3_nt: TGTGCCAGCAGCCAAGGGGATTGGGGTGAGCAGTTCTTC; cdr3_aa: CASSQGDWGEQFF
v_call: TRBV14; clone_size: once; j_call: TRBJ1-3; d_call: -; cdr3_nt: TGTGCCAGCAGCCAAATACCCAAGGGGCAGCCTCGAAACACCATATATTTT; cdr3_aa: CASSQIPKGQPRNTIYF
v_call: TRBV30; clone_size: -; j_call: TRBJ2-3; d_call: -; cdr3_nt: TGTGCCTGGAGTGTACCCGGGCCCACTGGCACAGATACGCAGTATTTT; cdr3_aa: CAWSVPGPTGTDTQYF
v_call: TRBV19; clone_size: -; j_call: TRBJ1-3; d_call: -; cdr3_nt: TGTGCCAGTAGTATGGACGGCTTCTCTGGAAACACCATATATTTT; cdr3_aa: CASSMDGFSGNTIYF
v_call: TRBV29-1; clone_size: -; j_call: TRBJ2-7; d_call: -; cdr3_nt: TGCAGCGTTGAAGATCCCCAGTCCCAGCGGCCGTACTTC; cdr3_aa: CSVEDPQSQRPYF
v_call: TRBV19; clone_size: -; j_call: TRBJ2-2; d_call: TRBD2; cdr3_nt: TGTGCCAGTCTAGCGGGAGAGCATACCGGGGAGCTGTTTTTT; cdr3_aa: CASLAGEHTGELFF
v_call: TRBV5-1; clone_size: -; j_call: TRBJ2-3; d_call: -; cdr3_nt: TGCGCCAGCAGCGGTGGGGACCCCACAGATACGCAGTATTTT; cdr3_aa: CASSGGDPTDTQYF
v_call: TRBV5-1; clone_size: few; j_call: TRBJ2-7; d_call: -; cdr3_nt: TGCGCCAGCAGCTTGGCGGATAGGGGCTACGAGCAGTACTTC; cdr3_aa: CASSLADRGYEQYF
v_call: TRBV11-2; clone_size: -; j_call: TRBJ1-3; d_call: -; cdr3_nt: TGTGCCAGCAGCTCGCTGAAGGGGGGAACTGGAAACACCATATATTTT; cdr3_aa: CASSSLKGGTGNTIYF
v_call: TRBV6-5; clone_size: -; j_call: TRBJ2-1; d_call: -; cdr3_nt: TGTGCCAGCAGTTACTCGGGAGCGAGCTCCTACAATGAGCAGTTCTTC; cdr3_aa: CASSYSGASSYNEQFF
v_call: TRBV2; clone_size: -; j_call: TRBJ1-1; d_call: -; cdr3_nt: TGTGCCAGCAGCCTCAAAGGGAACACTGAAGCTTTCTTT; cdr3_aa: CASSLKGNTEAFF
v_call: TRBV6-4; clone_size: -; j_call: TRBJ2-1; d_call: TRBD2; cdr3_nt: TGTGCCAGCGGGAGGGACAATGAGCAGTTCTTC; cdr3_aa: CASGRDNEQFF
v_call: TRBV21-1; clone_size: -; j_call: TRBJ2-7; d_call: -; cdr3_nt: TGTGCCAGCAGCGAACCGGGACTCCTCTACGAGCAGTACTTC; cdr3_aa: CASSEPGLLYEQYF
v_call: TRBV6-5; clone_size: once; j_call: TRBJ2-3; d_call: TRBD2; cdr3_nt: TGTGCCAGCAGGAGCGGGGGGGCTGGCACAGATACGCAGTATTTT; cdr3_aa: CASRSGGAGTDTQYF
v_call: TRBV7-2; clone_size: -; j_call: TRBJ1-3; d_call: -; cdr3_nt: TGTGCCAGCAGCTTAGCGTGGGGAACTGGAAACACCATATATTTT; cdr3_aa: CASSLAWGTGNTIYF
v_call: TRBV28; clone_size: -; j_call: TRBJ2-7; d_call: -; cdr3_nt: TGTGCCAGCAGTTTATTTCAGGGGCCCCTCTACCAGCAGTACTTC; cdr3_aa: CASSLFQGPLYQQYF
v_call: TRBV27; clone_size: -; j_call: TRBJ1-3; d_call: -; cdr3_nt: TGTGCCAGCAAGACCGCAGGTACTGGAAACACCATATATTTT; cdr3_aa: CASKTAGTGNTIYF
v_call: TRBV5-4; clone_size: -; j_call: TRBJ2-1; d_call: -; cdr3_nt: TGTGCCAGCAGCTCGCCAAACCGGGCCCAGCAGGGTGAGCAGTTCTTC; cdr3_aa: CASSSPNRAQQGEQFF
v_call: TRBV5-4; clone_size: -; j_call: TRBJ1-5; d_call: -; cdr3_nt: TGTGCCAGCAGCGCTGACGGACTTAGCAATCAGCCCCAGCATTTT; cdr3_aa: CASSADGLSNQPQHF
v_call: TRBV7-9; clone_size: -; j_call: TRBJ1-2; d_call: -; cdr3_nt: TGTGCCAGCAGCTTAGAGATCCCTGGGCCTGGCTACACCTTC; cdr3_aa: CASSLEIPGPGYTF
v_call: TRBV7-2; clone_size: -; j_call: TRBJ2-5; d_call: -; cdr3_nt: TGTGCCAGCAGCCCAGGGCAGGGGTTCCGAGACCAAGAGACCCAGTACTTC; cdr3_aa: CASSPGQGFRDQETQYF
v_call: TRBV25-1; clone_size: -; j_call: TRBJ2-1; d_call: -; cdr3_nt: TGTGCCAGCAGTGATCAGGGTGCGGATGAGCAGTTCTTC; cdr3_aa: CASSDQGADEQFF
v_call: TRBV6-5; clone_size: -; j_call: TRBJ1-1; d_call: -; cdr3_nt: TGTGCCAGCAGTTACTCTGGGGGAACTGAAGCTTTCTTT; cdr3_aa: CASSYSGGTEAFF
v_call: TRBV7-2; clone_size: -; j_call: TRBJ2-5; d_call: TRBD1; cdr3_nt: TGTGCCAGCAGCTTATATAGGACAGGGGGAAGAGAGACCCAGTACTTC; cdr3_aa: CASSLYRTGGRETQYF
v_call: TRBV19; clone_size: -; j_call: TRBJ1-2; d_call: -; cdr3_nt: TGTGCCAGTAGTATAGGGCAGGGCAGTGGCTACACCTTC; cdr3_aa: CASSIGQGSGYTF
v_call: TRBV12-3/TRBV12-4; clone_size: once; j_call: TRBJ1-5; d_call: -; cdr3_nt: TGTGCCAGCACCCCCGGAGGTCAGCCCCAGCATTTT; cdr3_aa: CASTPGGQPQHF
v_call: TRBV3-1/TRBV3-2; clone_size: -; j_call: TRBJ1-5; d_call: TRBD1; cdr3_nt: TGTGCCAGCAGCCTACCGGGACAGGGGCATCAGCCCCAGCATTTT; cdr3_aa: CASSLPGQGHQPQHF
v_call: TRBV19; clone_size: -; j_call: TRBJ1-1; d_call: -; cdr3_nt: TGTGCCAGTAGTATCCGTGGAGACACAAGGAACACTGAAGCTTTCTTT; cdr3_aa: CASSIRGDTRNTEAFF
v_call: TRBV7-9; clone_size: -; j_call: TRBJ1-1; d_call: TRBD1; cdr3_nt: TGTGCCAGCAGCGGGACAGGGGATAATGGGGGCACTGAAGCTTTCTTT; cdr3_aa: CASSGTGDNGGTEAFF
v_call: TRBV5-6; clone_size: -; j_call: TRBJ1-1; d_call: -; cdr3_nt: TGTGCCAGCACCCGTTGGGTGAACACTGAAGCTTTCTTT; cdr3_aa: CASTRWVNTEAFF
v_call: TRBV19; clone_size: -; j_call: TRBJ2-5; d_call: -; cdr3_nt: TGTGCCAGTAGTACGGAAGAGACCCAGTACTTC; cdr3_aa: CASSTEETQYF
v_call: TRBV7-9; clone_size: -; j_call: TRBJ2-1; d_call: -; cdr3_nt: TGTGCCAGCAGCTTTAGGGGGAATGAGCAGTTCTTC; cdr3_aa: CASSFRGNEQFF
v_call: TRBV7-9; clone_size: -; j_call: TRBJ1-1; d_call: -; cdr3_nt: TGTGCCAGCAGCTTAGCGGCAGGGGCGCATGGTGAAGCTTTCTTT; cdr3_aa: CASSLAAGAHGEAFF
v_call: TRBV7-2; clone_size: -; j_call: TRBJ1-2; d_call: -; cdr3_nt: TGTGCCAGCAGCCCTAACCGCGGTGAAGGCAGGGGCTACACCTTC; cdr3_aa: CASSPNRGEGRGYTF
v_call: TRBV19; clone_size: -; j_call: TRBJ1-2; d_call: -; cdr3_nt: TGTGCCAGTAGTAAGGCCCGAGGGAACTATGGCTACACCTTC; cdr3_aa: CASSKARGNYGYTF
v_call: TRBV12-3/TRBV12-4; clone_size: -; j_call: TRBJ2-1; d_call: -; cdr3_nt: TGTGCCAGCAGCATTAGACTAGGCCATGAGCAGTTCTTC; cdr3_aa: CASSIRLGHEQFF
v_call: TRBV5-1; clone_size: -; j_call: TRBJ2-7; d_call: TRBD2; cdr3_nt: TGCGCCAGCAGCCCGCGGGGGGGGCTCGACGAGCAGTACTTC; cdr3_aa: CASSPRGGLDEQYF
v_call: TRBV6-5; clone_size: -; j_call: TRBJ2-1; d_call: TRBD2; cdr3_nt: TGTGCCAGCAGTTCTCATAGCGGGGGGGCAAACAATGAGCAGTTCTTC; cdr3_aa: CASSSHSGGANNEQFF
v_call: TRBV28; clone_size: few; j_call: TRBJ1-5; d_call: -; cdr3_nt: TGTGCCAGCAGTTTAACATCACGAGGCCTGAGCAATCAGCCCCAGCATTTT; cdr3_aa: CASSLTSRGLSNQPQHF
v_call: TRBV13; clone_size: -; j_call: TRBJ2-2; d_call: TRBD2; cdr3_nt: TGTGCCAGCAGAGAACTAGCGGGAGCGGTAGCTGGGGAGCTGTTTTTT; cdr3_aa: CASRELAGAVAGELFF
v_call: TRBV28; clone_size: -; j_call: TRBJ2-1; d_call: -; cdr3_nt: TGTGCCAGCAGCCTCCCCCTGGGGGCAGGTTCCTACAATGAGCAGTTCTTC; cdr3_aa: CASSLPLGAGSYNEQFF
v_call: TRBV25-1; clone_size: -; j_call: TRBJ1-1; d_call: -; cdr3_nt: TGTGCCAGCAGTGAATGGGGAGTTAACACTGAAGCTTTCTTT; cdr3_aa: CASSEWGVNTEAFF
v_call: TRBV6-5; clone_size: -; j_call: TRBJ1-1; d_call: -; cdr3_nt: TGTGCCAGCATAAAAAAGGTAGACACTGAAGCTTTCTTT; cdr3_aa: CASIKKVDTEAFF
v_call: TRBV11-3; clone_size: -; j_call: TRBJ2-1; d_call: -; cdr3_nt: TGTGCCAGCAGCGCGCGGGCCGGTGGGCAGTTCTTC; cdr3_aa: CASSARAGGQFF
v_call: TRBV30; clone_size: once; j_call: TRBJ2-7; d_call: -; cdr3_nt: TGTGCCTGGAGTAAGGCATCCCACTACGAGCAGTACTTC; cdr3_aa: CAWSKASHYEQYF
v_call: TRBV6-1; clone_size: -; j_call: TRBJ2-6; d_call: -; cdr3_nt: TGTGCCAGCAGTGCCCTGACAGGAAAGATCTCTGGGGCCAACGTCCTGACTTTC; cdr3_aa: CASSALTGKISGANVLTF
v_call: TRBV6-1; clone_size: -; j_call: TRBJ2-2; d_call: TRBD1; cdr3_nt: TGTGCCAGCAGTGGAGACATACAGGGGGTTCGTCCCGGGGAGCTGTTTTTT; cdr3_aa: CASSGDIQGVRPGELFF
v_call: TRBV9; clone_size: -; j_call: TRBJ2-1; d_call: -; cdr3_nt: TGTGCCAGCAGCGTAGGGGCTACTAACTACAATGAGCAGTTCTTC; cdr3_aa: CASSVGATNYNEQFF
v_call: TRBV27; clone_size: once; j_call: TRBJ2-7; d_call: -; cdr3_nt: TGTGCCAGCAGTCCTCTCGGGAGCGTTCTTCTCGAGCAGTACTTC; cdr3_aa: CASSPLGSVLLEQYF